Presented here are 15 T cell receptor beta chains from one specimen sequenced in a study of spatial heterogeneity in lung cancer. TCRdb processed the 5' RACE reads anew with MiXCR; each CDR3 protein has one entry. This sample yields 20,000 to 25,000 distinct CDR3 sequences, of which 4.6% are seen a single time; about 7.2% belongs to the top ten. Noted time point: sample taken at primary tumor resection. This material consisted of PBMCs, taken at surgery. The receptor set was obtained from a male donor with early-stage non-small cell lung cancer.

V gene TRBV7-2 combines with J gene TRBJ2-2; D remains unclear. Looked up from germline, CDR1 is SGHTA and CDR2 is FQGNSA. The ends were cut back, 6 bases at V and 4 bases at J, with 12 bases in the middle. CDR3 length: 14 residues. CDR3 sequence: CASRGYMGTGELFF. CDR3 coding DNA: TGTGCCAGCAGGGGCTATATGGGCACCGGGGAGCTGTTTTTT.

This clonotype is medium-sized in the sample. J is TRBJ2-5 and V is TRBV10-2; weak D call: TRBD1 (6 bases). CDR1 is WSHSY and CDR2 is SAAADI in the germline V gene. Trimming cost V 3 bases and J 2 bases, with 13 bases left between them. The length of the CDR3 is 15 residues. CDR3 residues: CASSDVRGTQETQYF. CDR3 coding DNA: TGCGCCAGCAGTGATGTCAGGGGAACTCAAGAGACCCAGTACTTC.

This clonotype came up many times. The genes are TRBV4-2 and TRBJ2-7, with 9 bases aligning to TRBD1. Germline lookup yields CDR1 LGHNA and CDR2 YNFKEQ. This CDR3 contains 14 residues. The junction had 7 bases not matched to a gene; V was cut back by 4 bases and J by 6 bases. The CDR3 reads CASSPPGQGPEQYF. DNA of the CDR3: TGTGCCAGCAGCCCCCCGGGACAGGGCCCCGAGCAGTACTTC.

This clonotype was seen at least ten times. V gene TRBV2 combines with J gene TRBJ2-1, with unresolved D. This CDR3 is built from 11 residues. V shed 4 bases and J shed 2 bases, with 0 bases lying between them. Per germline, CDR1 SNHLY and CDR2 FYNNEI. CDR3 in DNA: TGTGCCAGCAGTGCCTACAATGAGCAGTTCTTC. Amino acids: CASSAYNEQFF.

This clonotype was seen a few times. This chain links TRBV5-1 with TRBJ2-7, with D perhaps given as TRBD1 or TRBD2 (5 bases each). Germline V CDR1 and CDR2: SGHRS, YFSETQ. Trimming shortened V by 1 base and J by 5 bases, and 13 bases separated the two germline ends. This CDR3 comprises 14 residues. This CDR3 is CASSLLSGRNEQYF. Here the CDR3 DNA reads TGCGCCAGCAGCTTGCTGTCAGGGAGAAACGAGCAGTACTTC.

In this sample, this clonotype turned up many times. The CDR3 reads CASSLWETQYF. CDR3 DNA: TGTGCCAGCAGCTTGTGGGAGACCCAGTACTTC. The chain is built from TRBV7-2 and TRBJ2-5; D call uncertain. Trimming removed 3 bases from V and 5 bases from J, with 4 bases in between. Germline CDR1 reads SGHTA; CDR2 reads FQGNSA. CDR3 length equals 11 residues.

This clonotype was counted at least ten times. The chain has TRBV4-2 and TRBJ1-1; D call uncertain. CDR1 and CDR2 from the germline V gene are LGHNA and YNFKEQ. V was pared by 0 bases and J by 7 bases, with 12 bases between. CDR3 length equals 14 residues. The CDR3 DNA follows: TGTGCCAGCAGCCAAGACGCGGGTAGGGATGAAGCTTTCTTT. Its translation: CASSQDAGRDEAFF.

The chain employs TRBV18 and TRBJ1-2, with a tentative D call TRBD1 (6 bases). The CDR3 covers 16 residues. V was clipped by 3 bases and J by 4 bases, with 18 bases between them. Germline V gene lookup returns CDR1 KGHSH and CDR2 LQKENI. The CDR3 nucleotides are TGTGCCAGCTCACCCCAAGGGGGGGCGCCCCGCTATGGCTACACCTTC. Translating it yields CASSPQGGAPRYGYTF.

This clonotype was counted many times. A junction boundary mismatches the germline segment, possibly from a read error. V gene TRBV7-7 combines with J gene TRBJ2-3; weak D call: TRBD1 (6 bases). Germline loops: CDR1 SSHAT, CDR2 FNYEAQ (reference sequence). The CDR3 contains 15 residues. CDR3 sequence: CASSPTGQDGDTQYF. CDR3 DNA sequence: TGTGCTAGCAGCCCCACAGGGCAGGACGGAGATACGCAGTATTTT.

This clonotype came up many times. The rearrangement links TRBV3-1 to TRBJ1-1; 7 bases fit TRBD1. Germline V lookup: CDR1 LGHDT, CDR2 YNNKEL (reference sequence). This CDR3 has 17 residues. V shed 4 bases and J 3 bases; nucleotides not matched to a gene: 14. This chain's CDR3 is CASSRTRVRGGDTEAFF. In nucleotides, the CDR3 is TGTGCCAGCAGCCGTACCCGGGTCAGGGGGGGCGACACTGAAGCTTTCTTT.

This clonotype was found many times. J is TRBJ1-6 and V is TRBV20-1; no firm D call. Germline V gene sequence: CDR1 DFQATT, CDR2 SNEGSKA (reference sequence). Deletions cut 3 bases from V and 11 bases from J, with 8 bases between. The CDR3 runs to 11 residues. The CDR3 sequence: CSASRNPPLHF. CDR3 coding DNA: TGCAGTGCTAGCCGCAATCCACCCCTCCACTTT.

By share, this clonotype ranks as medium-sized. Here the CDR3 DNA reads TGCGCCAGCAGCTTGATTATGGACACTGAAGCTTTCTTT. Its protein is CASSLIMDTEAFF. This chain joins TRBV5-1 and TRBJ1-1; D unclear. The CDR3 runs 13 residues. Trimming cost V 1 base and J 3 bases, with 7 bases left between them. CDR1 and CDR2 (germline): SGHRS, YFSETQ.

This clonotype was picked up many times. The genes are TRBV20-1 and TRBJ2-5; no clear D gene. The V gene's germline CDR1 is DFQATT and CDR2 SNEGSKA (reference sequence). The ends were cut back, 3 bases at V and 4 bases at J, with 9 bases in the middle. This CDR3 region has 12 residues. The CDR3 region has the DNA TGCAGTGCTAGCGTTGGTTCAGAGACCCAGTACTTC. Amino acid sequence: CSASVGSETQYF.

In DNA form, the CDR3 reads TGTGCCAGCAGCTCCATGGCGGGAAACATTCAGTACTTC. Protein: CASSSMAGNIQYF. The chain links TRBV7-2 to TRBJ2-4, with D perhaps matching TRBD2 (5 bases). Trimming cost V 4 bases and J 6 bases, with 10 bases left between them. CDR1 and CDR2 (germline): SGHTA, FQGNSA. The CDR3 consists of 13 residues. Full variable domain (missing parts from reference TRBV7-2 and TRBJ2-4): GAGVSQSPSNKVTEKGKDVELRCDPISGHTALYWYRQSLGQGLEFLIYFQGNSAPDKSGLPSDRFSAERTGGSVSTLTIQRTQQEDSAVYLCASSSMAGNIQYFGAGTRLSVL.

Sample share makes this clonotype medium-sized. The J gene is TRBJ2-2, the V gene TRBV6-4; no reliable D call. The V end was cut by 4 bases, the J end by 6 bases, with 9 bases between. The CDR3 totals 13 residues. The germline V gene has CDR1 MRHNA and CDR2 SNTAGT. The CDR3 sequence is CASSGGTSGELFF. DNA of the CDR3: TGTGCCAGCAGTGGAGGAACCTCCGGGGAGCTGTTTTTT.